These 32 T cell receptor beta chains came from one sample sequenced in a study of blood T cells in healthy people across ages (dated by TCRdb to the mid-2010s). Libraries came from 5' RACE. This sample was sequenced with an Illumina HiSeq 2500. The second PCR ran for roughly 7 to 11 cycles and used a J-beta primer mix along with a sample-barcoded 5' primer. Using fastp trimming at Q25 and MiXCR clonotype assembly, TCRdb reanalyzed the public sequencing data and kept in-frame beta chains. CDR3 protein sequences are deduplicated, and each keeps its most common genes and DNA. Recorded for this sample are fewer than 2,000,000 distinct CDR3 sequences; about 35% of them occurred a single time. Roughly 12% of the sample goes to the ten largest clones. Sequencing was done on a sample of blood. The receptor set was obtained from a woman in her 30s in good health.

Concerning this clonotype: At one end the junction does not follow the germline gene, possibly because of a read error. This sequence joins TRBV18 and TRBJ2-3, with D tentatively TRBD2 (5 bases). The germline gives CDR1 KGHSH, CDR2 LQKENI. This CDR3 has 13 residues. CDR3: CASLPPSEGTQYF. The CDR3 DNA reads TGTGCCAGCTTACCACCGAGCGAGGGAACGCAGTATTTT. The variable domain in full, completed from reference TRBV18 and TRBJ2-3, reads NAGVMQNPRHLVRRRGQEARLRCSPMKGHSHVYWYRQLPEEGLKFMVYLQKENIIDESGMPKERFSAEFPKEGPSILRIQQVVRGDSAAYFCASLPPSEGTQYFGPGTRLTVL.

This clonotype occurred a few times. This rearrangement joins TRBV20-1 to TRBJ1-1; D is ambiguous. Germline CDR1 is DFQATT and CDR2 is SNEGSKA (reference sequence). Trimming shortened V by 2 bases and J by 0 bases, and 7 bases separated the two germline ends. CDR3 length: 13 amino acids. CDR3 sequence (DNA): TGCAGTGCTAGAATGCCGCTGAACACTGAAGCTTTCTTT. Translated: CSARMPLNTEAFF.

The CDR3, as DNA: TGCAGCGTGATGACAGGTGACTATGGCTACACCTTC. Translating gives CSVMTGDYGYTF. The chain links TRBV29-1 to TRBJ1-2; the D gene is possibly TRBD1 (6 bases). CDR1 is SQVTM and CDR2 is ANQGSEA in the germline V gene. Trimming shortened V by 6 bases and J by 3 bases, and 11 bases separated the two germline ends. The CDR3 is 12 amino acids.

The V gene is TRBV6-1, the J gene TRBJ1-2, with 7 bases lining up with TRBD1. Germline V lookup: CDR1 MNHNS, CDR2 SASEGT. J gave up 3 bases and V 6 bases, and 7 bases lay outside the gene matches. CDR3 size: 14 residues. The CDR3 reads CASRALQGYYGYTF. The CDR3 DNA is TGTGCCAGCAGGGCCCTACAGGGGTACTATGGCTACACCTTC.

The rearrangement links TRBV28 to TRBJ2-7, with 9 bases identical to TRBD1. The germline CDR1 and CDR2 sequences are MDHEN and SYDVKM. The V and J ends lost 2 bases and 12 bases, in that order; junction bases with no gene match: 8. CDR3 size: 13 residues. This chain's CDR3 is CASSLTGQGRRYF. Written as DNA, the CDR3 is TGTGCCAGCAGTTTAACCGGACAGGGGAGGCGGTACTTC.

There are a few counts of this clonotype. This sequence joins TRBV7-6 and TRBJ2-3; D might be TRBD1 or TRBD2, each matching 5 bases. Germline CDR1 SGHVS, CDR2 FNYEAQ. The CDR3 is made up of 17 amino acids. V lost 5 bases and J lost 2, with 20 bases in between. This chain's CDR3 is CASSPPRDGGATDTQYF. CDR3 in DNA: TGTGCCAGCAGCCCCCCTCGAGATGGGGGAGCCACAGATACGCAGTATTTT.

The J gene is TRBJ2-2, the V gene TRBV28; D tentatively fits TRBD1 or TRBD2 (5 bases each). CDR3 length: 14 residues. Trimming removed 9 bases at V and 7 bases at J, with 18 bases between. CDR1 and CDR2 (germline): MDHEN, SYDVKM. CDR3 residues: CASRGTGRGGELFF. The CDR3 DNA reads TGTGCCAGTCGGGGCACGGGGCGTGGCGGGGAGCTGTTTTTT.

This chain's CDR3 is CASSEGPYRDRDGYTF. The CDR3 DNA reads TGTGCCAGCAGCGAGGGCCCGTACAGGGATCGGGATGGCTACACCTTC. The chain has TRBV9 and TRBJ1-2, with D perhaps matching TRBD1 (6 bases). With 3 bases removed from V and 6 bases from J, the gap between germline ends came to 21 bases. Germline V CDR1 and CDR2: SGDLS, YYNGEE. The CDR3 contains 16 residues. Based on the CDR3 plus reference TRBV9 and TRBJ1-2, the full variable domain is DSGVTQTPKHLITATGQRVTLRCSPRSGDLSVYWYQQSLDQGLQFLIQYYNGEERAKGNILERFSAQQFPDLHSELNLSSLELGDSALYFCASSEGPYRDRDGYTFGSGTRLTVV.

J is TRBJ1-2 and V is TRBV21-1; the D segment call TRBD1 is taken from the table without a DNA check. TRBV21-1 corresponds to a pseudogene. CDR3 size: 16 residues. The DNA for the CDR3 is TGTGCCAGCAGCAAAGGTGGGGGGGGCGCGGGCTATGGCTACACCTTC. The encoded protein is CASSKGGGGAGYGYTF.

The chain combines TRBV20-1 with TRBJ2-1; D is undetermined. V dropped 0 bases and J dropped 5 bases, with 8 bases sitting between them. There are 13 residues in the CDR3. In germline, CDR1 is DFQATT, CDR2 SNEGSKA (reference sequence). In nucleotides, the CDR3 is TGCAGTGCTAGAGACTGGCCCCACAATGAGCAGTTCTTC. It encodes CSARDWPHNEQFF.

The chain combines TRBV6-1 with TRBJ2-7; D might be TRBD2 (6 bases). Germline CDR1 and CDR2: MNHNS and SASEGT. There are 13 residues in the CDR3. V gave up 8 bases and J gave up 6 bases, with 17 bases separating them. The CDR3 loop reads CASYGAGWGEQYF. The DNA for the CDR3 is TGTGCCAGCTACGGGGCGGGATGGGGCGAGCAGTACTTC.

V gene TRBV6-1 combines with J gene TRBJ2-3; D gene ambiguous. Trimming pared 2 bases from V and 2 bases from J, leaving 14 bases between. Germline lookup yields CDR1 MNHNS and CDR2 SASEGT. This CDR3 is built from 16 residues. CDR3 nucleotides: TGTGCCAGCAGTGAATTGGTGGGCGGTATCACAGATACGCAGTATTTT. Its translation: CASSELVGGITDTQYF.

The chain joins TRBV20-1 to TRBJ2-7; D gene unclear. Trimming took off 0 bases at V and 2 bases at J, with 14 bases between the two ends. The CDR3 sequence is 15 residues long. Germline V gene lookup returns CDR1 DFQATT and CDR2 SNEGSKA (reference sequence). CDR3 protein: CSARDTSSGTYEQYF. CDR3 nucleotides: TGCAGTGCTAGAGATACGAGTTCTGGGACCTACGAGCAGTACTTC.

The V call is TRBV9, the J call TRBJ1-2; D is ambiguous. The CDR3 has 16 residues. In germline, CDR1 is SGDLS, CDR2 YYNGEE. The V end was cut by 0 bases, the J end by 0 bases, with 12 bases between. The CDR3 spells CASSVAQAEANYGYTF. The CDR3 DNA is TGTGCCAGCAGCGTAGCTCAGGCGGAAGCTAACTATGGCTACACCTTC.

This chain joins TRBV5-5 and TRBJ2-7, with D possibly TRBD1 on 6 matching bases. Trimming took off 0 bases at V and 2 bases at J, with 12 bases between the two ends. CDR3 length equals 15 residues. The germline gives CDR1 SGHKS, CDR2 YYEKEE (reference sequence). The CDR3: CASSLDPTGTYEQYF. CDR3 DNA sequence: TGTGCCAGCAGCTTGGATCCGACAGGCACCTACGAGCAGTACTTC. The entire variable domain, with the rest obtained from reference TRBV5-5 and TRBJ2-7, is as follows: DAGVTQSPTHLIKTRGQQVTLRCSPISGHKSVSWYQQVLGQGPQFIFQYYEKEERGRGNFPDRFSARQFPNYSSELNVNALLLGDSALYLCASSLDPTGTYEQYFGPGTRLTVT.

This clonotype was seen a handful of times. This sequence joins TRBV27 and TRBJ2-7, with D possibly TRBD1 on 5 matching bases. With 6 bases removed from V and 3 bases from J, the gap between germline ends came to 18 bases. CDR1 and CDR2 (germline): MNHEY, SMNVEV (reference sequence). The CDR3 contains 15 residues. Written as DNA, the CDR3 is TGTGCCAGCAGACCCGGACACGCGACCCTCTACGAGCAGTACTTC. It yields the protein CASRPGHATLYEQYF.

The chain joins TRBV12-3 or TRBV12-4 to TRBJ2-7; 10 bases match TRBD2. This CDR3 spans 15 amino acids. Trimming removed 3 bases from V and 4 bases from J; junction bases left unmatched: 6. This CDR3 is CASSFVASGGYEQYF. The CDR3, as DNA: TGTGCCAGCAGTTTTGTGGCTAGCGGGGGATACGAGCAGTACTTC.

The sample holds a few counts of this clonotype. J is TRBJ1-1 and V is TRBV12-3 or TRBV12-4, with 9 nucleotides matching TRBD1. This CDR3 is 13 amino acids long. The junction had 5 bases not matched to a gene; V was cut back by 5 bases and J by 7 bases. As DNA, the CDR3 is TGTGCCAGCAGTCCCAGACAGGGGGGTGAAGCTTTCTTT. It encodes CASSPRQGGEAFF.

This clonotype was detected many times. The chain links TRBV6-7 to TRBJ2-3; 7 bases line up with TRBD1. TRBV6-7 is flagged as an ORF with uncertain function. The V and J ends lost 4 bases and 1 base, in that order; junction bases with no gene match: 5. The CDR3 totals 15 residues. The DNA for the CDR3 is TGTGCCAGCAGTTCTACCGGACAGGGCACAGATACGCAGTATTTT. Its translation is CASSSTGQGTDTQYF.

J is TRBJ2-3 and V is TRBV20-1; D gene uncertain. The CDR3 totals 11 residues. V lost 2 bases, J lost 5 bases, and 5 bases lay in between. Germline-derived CDR1 and CDR2 are DFQATT and SNEGSKA (reference sequence). This CDR3 reads CSARSVDTQYF. The CDR3 region has the DNA TGCAGTGCTAGATCTGTAGATACGCAGTATTTT.

The chain has TRBV5-5 and TRBJ2-7; TRBD1 agrees at 7 bases. Germline-derived CDR1 and CDR2 are SGHKS and YYEKEE (reference sequence). The CDR3 extends over 17 amino acids. V dropped 4 bases and J dropped 2; count of bases not matched to a gene: 15. This CDR3 reads CASSPGTLRDSTYEQYF. CDR3 DNA sequence: TGTGCCAGCAGCCCGGGGACGTTACGGGACAGTACCTACGAGCAGTACTTC.

This chain uses TRBV20-1 with TRBJ2-5; 11 bases line up with TRBD2. Germline assignment: CDR1 DFQATT and CDR2 SNEGSKA (reference sequence). V shed 0 bases, J shed 2 bases, and the junction held 11 bases outside the gene matches. This CDR3 contains 18 residues. The CDR3 reads CSARDRPLRLAGQETQYF. For the CDR3, the DNA is TGCAGTGCTAGAGACCGCCCCTTGAGACTAGCGGGGCAAGAGACCCAGTACTTC.

The rearrangement joins TRBV2 to TRBJ2-1; tentative D call: TRBD2 (6 bases). In germline, CDR1 is SNHLY, CDR2 FYNNEI. The CDR3 loop spans 17 amino acids. Between the trimmed V and J ends, which lost 2 bases and 6 bases, there was a span of 20 bases. CDR3 in amino acids: CASSEWARRARGNEQFF. The CDR3 DNA reads as TGTGCCAGCAGTGAATGGGCGAGGAGGGCGCGAGGCAATGAGCAGTTCTTC.

V gene TRBV20-1 combines with J gene TRBJ2-7, with no clear D. The CDR3 spans 13 residues. Germline V gene lookup returns CDR1 DFQATT and CDR2 SNEGSKA (reference sequence). V lost 3 bases and J 0 bases, leaving 9 bases between the germline ends. The CDR3 DNA follows: TGCAGTGCTAGGGAGTTCCTCTCCTACGAGCAGTACTTC. It specifies CSAREFLSYEQYF.

This clonotype was picked up one time. The gene calls are TRBV12-3 or TRBV12-4 and TRBJ2-1, with D unclear. Deletions cut 2 bases from V and 12 bases from J, with 23 bases between. The CDR3 runs to 16 residues. CDR3 nucleotide sequence: TGTGCCAGCAGTTTATTCGTCCCGAGCTCCTACAACGGGCAGTTCTTC. Its protein product is CASSLFVPSSYNGQFF.

The CDR3 DNA reads as TGTGCCAGCCGAGGAAGAGAATTAACCAAAAACATTCAGTACTTC. Amino acid sequence: CASRGRELTKNIQYF. The rearrangement uses TRBV6-1 and TRBJ2-4; unclear D gene. With 8 bases removed from V and 2 bases from J, the gap between germline ends came to 16 bases. The CDR3 spans 15 residues. The V gene's germline CDR1 is MNHNS and CDR2 SASEGT.

This chain connects TRBV6-6 to TRBJ1-2; TRBD1 is a possible D gene (6 bases). Germline V CDR1 and CDR2: MNHNY, SVGAGI (reference sequence). V lost 5 bases and J 2 bases, leaving 12 bases between the germline ends. The CDR3 is 14 amino acids. CDR3 amino acids: CASSGGIWNYGYTF. The CDR3 DNA reads as TGTGCCAGCAGTGGGGGCATATGGAACTATGGCTACACCTTC.

The rearrangement uses TRBV20-1 and TRBJ2-7; a possible D gene is TRBD1 (5 bases). Germline V gives CDR1 DFQATT, CDR2 SNEGSKA (reference sequence). This CDR3 has 12 residues. V dropped 5 bases and J dropped 3 bases, with 11 bases sitting between them. The CDR3 DNA reads TGCAGTGCTCGATCAGGGTTCTACGAGCAGTACTTC. Translated, it gives CSARSGFYEQYF.

This chain uses TRBV29-1 with TRBJ2-1; no firm D call. The CDR3 length is 12 residues. CDR1 is SQVTM and CDR2 is ANQGSEA in the germline V gene. V dropped 4 bases and J dropped 10 bases, with 14 bases sitting between them. The CDR3 DNA reads TGCAGCGTTGTTCCGCGGCTTACGGAGCAGTTCTTC. It specifies CSVVPRLTEQFF.

V usage is TRBV4-1 and J usage is TRBJ2-1; 8 nucleotides align to TRBD2. This CDR3 contains 16 residues. With 2 bases clipped from V and 7 bases from J, the junction kept 10 bases outside the gene matches. Looked up from germline, CDR1 is MGHRA and CDR2 is YSYEKL. The CDR3 bases are TGCGCCAGCAGCCAAACCTGGGGACTAGGGTCAAATGAGCAGTTCTTC. Translating it yields CASSQTWGLGSNEQFF.

V gene TRBV5-1 combines with J gene TRBJ2-5; no firm D call. The DNA end favors TRBJ2-7, so the J call may be wrong. This CDR3 contains 13 residues. Germline loops: CDR1 SGHRS, CDR2 YFSETQ. The CDR3 DNA follows: TGCGCCAGCAGCTTGGACGGATATTCCGAGCAGTACTTC. This encodes CASSLDGYSEQYF.

This chain uses TRBV7-2 with TRBJ2-5; no reliable D call. Germline CDR1 and CDR2: SGHTA and FQGNSA. V lost 0 bases and J 2 bases, leaving 10 bases between the germline ends. This CDR3 spans 15 amino acids. CDR3 bases: TGTGCCAGCAGCTTAGCGCCCCCCCCACAAGAGACCCAGTACTTC. It translates to CASSLAPPPQETQYF.